This T cell receptor (beta chain) was sequenced during a study of cytomegalovirus exposure and HLA in healthy donors. The PCR employed 60 Vbeta primers together with 13 Jbeta primers. The assay was immunoSEQ multiplex PCR, and TCRdb's table has in-frame clones only and misses some. In the table there are 150,000 to 200,000 clones, roughly 88% of which are singletons. Unmatched junction bases numbered 9, after V lost 4 bases and J lost 0 bases. The germline V gene encodes CDR1 SGHRS and CDR2 YFSETQ. This CDR3 has 17 residues. The rearrangement joins TRBV5-1 to TRBJ2-3; 9 bases are a match to TRBD1. Sequenced material: PBMCs. The TCR comes from a man in his late teens or twenties in good health and CMV-seropositive. This CDR3 is CASSPSGTGRSTDTQYF. The CDR3, as DNA: TGCGCCAGCAGCCCCAGTGGGACAGGGCGGAGCACAGATACGCAGTATTTT.